The present entry profiles one T cell receptor (beta chain) with its context. The data belong to a study of PD-L1 blockade in urothelial cancer. In the study overall: When blood samples were assessed, the median T cell count was 141,255.

Described time point: peripheral blood 6 weeks after treatment start. TCRdb's table, derived via immunoSEQ multiplex PCR, lists solely in-frame clones and lacks some. The sample lists nearly 50,000 clones; about 85% were seen once. The sequencing used PBMCs, collected around atezolizumab (anti-PD-L1) treatment. The origin of this receptor is a man aged 45-60 years with urothelial cancer.

CDR3 coding DNA: TGTGCTAGTGACCAGACAGGTCCCAACTATGGCTACACCTTC. Translation: CASDQTGPNYGYTF. The gene calls are TRBV12-5 and TRBJ1-2, with D tentatively TRBD1 (6 bases). The germline V and J ends were trimmed by 7 bases and 2 bases, with 14 bases remaining between them. The germline gives CDR1 LGHNT, CDR2 FRNRAP. The length of the CDR3 is 14 residues.